The rows below give T cell receptor beta chains drawn from one sample of a study of blood T cell repertoires in COVID-19. TCRdb keeps only in-frame clones here, not all; method: immunoSEQ multiplex PCR. The table lists some 70,000 clones, 87% of them singletons, with approximately 7% in the top ten. Sequenced material: peripheral blood. These receptors were obtained from a man aged 45-65 years with active COVID-19. Both conserved end residues are part of each CDR3. The D gene is left open where the match is weak. The listing skips clone size in some rows; elsewhere it reads once, few, many or a size class.

v_call	clone_size	d_call	j_call	cdr3_aa	cdr3_nt
TRBV6-5	NA	NA	TRBJ1-1	CASRQVKNTEAFF	TGTGCCAGCCGTCAGGTCAAGAACACTGAAGCTTTCTTT
TRBV10-3	NA	NA	TRBJ1-2	CAISESGQDYGYTF	TGTGCCATCAGTGAGTCGGGTCAGGACTATGGCTACACCTTC
TRBV7-8	NA	NA	TRBJ2-7	CASSLGTVYEQYF	TGTGCCAGCAGCTTAGGAACAGTCTACGAGCAGTACTTC
TRBV5-1	NA	TRBD1	TRBJ2-5	CASSPDRGGETQYF	TGCGCCAGCAGCCCCGACAGGGGCGGGGAGACCCAGTACTTC
TRBV28	NA	NA	TRBJ1-1	CASTLTQGNTEAFF	TGTGCCAGCACTCTTACCCAGGGGAACACTGAAGCTTTCTTT
TRBV19	NA	NA	TRBJ1-4	CASSIAGAREKLFF	TGTGCCAGTAGTATAGCAGGTGCTCGCGAAAAACTGTTTTTT
TRBV19	NA	TRBD1	TRBJ1-1	CASSLGTGGWGTEAFF	TGTGCCAGTAGTCTGGGGACAGGGGGGTGGGGGACTGAAGCTTTCTTT
TRBV5-1	NA	NA	TRBJ2-5	CASSLGTYQETQYF	TGCGCCAGCAGCCTCGGGACTTACCAAGAGACCCAGTACTTC
TRBV18	NA	NA	TRBJ2-1	CASSPFSGQGINEQFF	TGTGCCAGCTCACCCTTCTCTGGGCAGGGAATCAATGAGCAGTTCTTC
TRBV28	NA	NA	TRBJ1-2	CASSFRSRYGYTF	TGTGCCAGCAGTTTTAGGAGCCGATATGGCTACACCTTC
TRBV9	many	TRBD1	TRBJ2-7	CASSGDREGYEQYF	TGTGCCAGCAGCGGGGACAGGGAGGGATACGAGCAGTACTTC
TRBV4-2	NA	NA	TRBJ1-5	CASSQERNQPQHF	TGTGCCAGCAGCCAAGAGCGAAATCAGCCCCAGCATTTT
TRBV27	NA	NA	TRBJ1-4	CASSPRQVPIEKLFF	TGTGCCAGCAGTCCTCGACAGGTCCCGATTGAAAAACTGTTTTTT
TRBV28	once	TRBD2	TRBJ2-7	CASSLTSGLSSYEQYF	TGTGCCAGCAGTTTGACTAGCGGCCTCTCCTCCTACGAGCAGTACTTC
TRBV6-5	NA	NA	TRBJ2-7	CASRAGVWDEQYF	TGTGCCAGCAGGGCAGGGGTATGGGACGAGCAGTACTTC
TRBV29-1	NA	NA	TRBJ2-5	CSVEAGALQETQYF	TGCAGCGTTGAGGCAGGGGCGCTCCAAGAGACCCAGTACTTC
TRBV10-3	NA	TRBD1	TRBJ2-5	CAITRGQGQETQYF	TGTGCCATCACCCGAGGACAGGGGCAAGAGACCCAGTACTTC
TRBV30	NA	TRBD2	TRBJ2-7	CAWSGPLAGGNEQYF	TGTGCCTGGAGTGGACCACTAGCGGGAGGGAACGAGCAGTACTTC
TRBV6-2/TRBV6-3	NA	TRBD1	TRBJ1-5	CASSLLGQLHNQPQHF	TGTGCCAGCAGTCTGCTGGGACAGCTCCACAATCAGCCCCAGCATTTT
TRBV24-1	once	NA	TRBJ2-7	CATSGPLGGPWHF	TGTGCCACCAGTGGTCCCCTGGGGGGGCCATGGCACTTC
TRBV5-8	NA	TRBD1	TRBJ1-2	CASSPWDRGYGYTF	TGTGCCAGCAGCCCGTGGGACAGGGGATATGGCTACACCTTC
TRBV5-1	NA	NA	TRBJ2-5	CASSLGQPTGETQYF	TGCGCCAGCAGCTTGGGACAGCCAACGGGAGAGACCCAGTACTTC
TRBV28	once	TRBD2	TRBJ2-7	CASSLLGGLVYEQYF	TGTGCCAGCAGTTTATTGGGGGGACTAGTGTACGAGCAGTACTTC
TRBV6-1	NA	TRBD1	TRBJ1-6	CASSTGDSPLHF	TGTGCCAGCAGTACAGGGGATTCACCCCTCCACTTT
TRBV5-1	NA	NA	TRBJ2-1	CASSLVSGPRNEQFF	TGCGCCAGCAGCTTGGTATCTGGCCCGAGGAATGAGCAGTTCTTC
TRBV7-2	NA	TRBD2	TRBJ2-3	CASSPSTRGVGDTQYF	TGTGCCAGCAGCCCCTCAACGCGGGGGGTTGGAGATACGCAGTATTTT
TRBV10-3	NA	NA	TRBJ2-7	CAISVVGGEQYF	TGTGCCATCAGTGTCGTAGGGGGCGAGCAGTACTTC
TRBV7-2	once	NA	TRBJ2-1	CASSLSVNEQFF	TGTGCCAGCAGCTTATCAGTGAATGAGCAGTTCTTC
TRBV20-1	NA	TRBD1	TRBJ1-2	CSASSTGTGAYGYTF	TGCAGTGCTAGTTCGACTGGGACAGGGGCCTATGGCTACACCTTC
TRBV9	NA	TRBD1	TRBJ1-2	CASSPGQDGYGYTF	TGTGCCAGCAGCCCCGGACAGGACGGCTATGGCTACACCTTC
TRBV27	NA	NA	TRBJ1-2	CASSPRQEGSYGYTF	TGTGCCAGCAGTCCCAGACAGGAAGGGTCCTATGGCTACACCTTC
TRBV11-3	NA	NA	TRBJ2-7	CASSFDSSYEQYF	TGTGCCAGCAGCTTTGACAGCTCCTACGAGCAGTACTTC
TRBV7-9	NA	TRBD1	TRBJ1-6	CASSLERAGGMNSPLHF	TGTGCCAGCAGCTTAGAACGGGCAGGGGGCATGAATTCACCCCTCCACTTT
TRBV10-3	once	NA	TRBJ2-5	CAISESGGEETQYF	TGTGCCATCAGTGAGTCGGGGGGAGAAGAGACCCAGTACTTC
TRBV6-5	NA	NA	TRBJ1-1	CASSYTGLNTEAFF	TGTGCCAGCAGTTACACAGGCCTGAACACTGAAGCTTTCTTT
TRBV11-2	NA	NA	TRBJ2-7	CASSLGLLSYEQYF	TGTGCCAGCAGCCTAGGACTTCTCTCCTACGAGCAGTACTTC
TRBV6-5	NA	NA	TRBJ1-4	CATGERFATNEKLFF	TGTGCCACAGGGGAAAGGTTTGCAACTAATGAAAAACTGTTTTTT
TRBV6-5	NA	TRBD1	TRBJ1-2	CASSTAGQGGGYTF	TGTGCCAGCAGTACCGCCGGACAGGGCGGAGGCTACACCTTC
TRBV5-6	NA	NA	TRBJ2-3	CASSLIDTGTDTQYF	TGTGCCAGCAGCTTGATTGATACAGGGACAGATACGCAGTATTTT
TRBV6-5	NA	NA	TRBJ1-3	CASVKAPGAGNTIYF	TGTGCCAGCGTTAAAGCCCCCGGGGCTGGAAACACCATATATTTT
TRBV9	NA	NA	TRBJ2-5	CASSPQSSVETQYF	TGTGCCAGCAGCCCCCAATCTAGCGTCGAGACCCAGTACTTC
TRBV20-1	NA	TRBD2	TRBJ2-3	CSASKLAGVSDTQYF	TGCAGTGCTAGTAAACTAGCGGGAGTCTCAGATACGCAGTATTTT
TRBV19	NA	NA	TRBJ2-1	CASSRGGTPYNEQFF	TGTGCCAGTAGTAGGGGAGGGACACCTTACAATGAGCAGTTCTTC